Below, one T cell receptor beta chain is given with its context. Only in-frame clones appear in the TCRdb table, and some are missing; sequencing was by immunoSEQ multiplex PCR. Of about 120,000 clones in the sample, roughly 89% were seen once. This sample is part of a study of control samples from healthy donors and cancer patients. CDR1 is SGHRS and CDR2 is YFSETQ in the germline V gene. The CDR3 is 16 amino acids. V shed 4 bases and J shed 5 bases, with 21 bases lying between them. This clonotype was obtained from a man aged 25 to 45 in good health. The chain couples TRBV5-1 to TRBJ1-1; perhaps TRBD1 as D (5 bases). The specimen sequenced was blood. The CDR3 nucleotides read TGCGCCAGCAGCCCGTGGTACCGGGGGTCGAGTACTGAAGCTTTCTTT. Its translation is CASSPWYRGSSTEAFF.